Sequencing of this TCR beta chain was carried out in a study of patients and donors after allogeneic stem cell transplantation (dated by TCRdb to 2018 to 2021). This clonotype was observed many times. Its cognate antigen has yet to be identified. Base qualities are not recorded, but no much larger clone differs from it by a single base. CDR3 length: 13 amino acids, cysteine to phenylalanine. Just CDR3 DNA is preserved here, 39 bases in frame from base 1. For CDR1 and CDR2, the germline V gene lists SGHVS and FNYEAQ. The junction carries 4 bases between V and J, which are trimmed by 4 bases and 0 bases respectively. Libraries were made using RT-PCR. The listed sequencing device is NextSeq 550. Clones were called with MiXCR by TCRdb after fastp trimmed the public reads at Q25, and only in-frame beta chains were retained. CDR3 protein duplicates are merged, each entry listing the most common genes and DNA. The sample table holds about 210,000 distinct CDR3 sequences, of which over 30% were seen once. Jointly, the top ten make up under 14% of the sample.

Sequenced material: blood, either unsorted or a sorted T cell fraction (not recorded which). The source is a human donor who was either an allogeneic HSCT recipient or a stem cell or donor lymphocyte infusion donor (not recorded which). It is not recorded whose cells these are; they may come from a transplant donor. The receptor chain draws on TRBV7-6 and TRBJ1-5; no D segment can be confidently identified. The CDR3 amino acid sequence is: CASSSDSNQPQHF. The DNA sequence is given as TGTGCCAGCAGCTCAGATAGCAATCAGCCCCAGCATTTT.